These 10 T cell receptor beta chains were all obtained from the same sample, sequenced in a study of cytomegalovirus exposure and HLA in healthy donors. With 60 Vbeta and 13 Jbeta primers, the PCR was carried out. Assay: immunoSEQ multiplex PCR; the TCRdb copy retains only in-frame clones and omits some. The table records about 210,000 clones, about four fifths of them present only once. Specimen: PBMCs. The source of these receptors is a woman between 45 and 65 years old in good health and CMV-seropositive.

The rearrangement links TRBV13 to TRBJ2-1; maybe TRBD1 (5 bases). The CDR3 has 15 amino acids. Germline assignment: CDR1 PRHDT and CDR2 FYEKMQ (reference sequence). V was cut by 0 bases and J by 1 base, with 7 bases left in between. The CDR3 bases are TGTGCCAGCAGCTTAGGCCAGGGTTCCTACAATGAGCAGTTCTTC. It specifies CASSLGQGSYNEQFF.

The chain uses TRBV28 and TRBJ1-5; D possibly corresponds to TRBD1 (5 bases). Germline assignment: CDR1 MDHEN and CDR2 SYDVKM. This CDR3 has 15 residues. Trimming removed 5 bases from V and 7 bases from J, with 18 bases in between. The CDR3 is CASSLSQGTGQPQHF. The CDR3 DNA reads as TGTGCCAGCAGTCTCAGTCAGGGAACTGGGCAGCCCCAGCATTTT. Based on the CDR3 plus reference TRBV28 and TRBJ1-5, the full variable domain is DVKVTQSSRYLVKRTGEKVFLECVQDMDHENMFWYRQDPGLGLRLIYFSYDVKMKEKGDIPEGYSVSREKKERFSLILESASTNQTSMYLCASSLSQGTGQPQHFGDGTRLSIL.

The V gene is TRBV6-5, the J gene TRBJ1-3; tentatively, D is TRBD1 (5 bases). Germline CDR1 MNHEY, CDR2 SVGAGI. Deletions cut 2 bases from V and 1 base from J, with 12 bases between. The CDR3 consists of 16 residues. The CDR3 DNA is TGTGCCAGCAGTTACGCGGGACCAAGATCTGGAAACACCATATATTTT. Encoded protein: CASSYAGPRSGNTIYF.

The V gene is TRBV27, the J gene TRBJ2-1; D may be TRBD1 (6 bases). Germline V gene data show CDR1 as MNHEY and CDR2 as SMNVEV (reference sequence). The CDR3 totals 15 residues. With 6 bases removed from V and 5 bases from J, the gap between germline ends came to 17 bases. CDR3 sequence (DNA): TGTGCCAGCAGGGCTCAGGGGCCATTCCACAATGAGCAGTTCTTC. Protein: CASRAQGPFHNEQFF.

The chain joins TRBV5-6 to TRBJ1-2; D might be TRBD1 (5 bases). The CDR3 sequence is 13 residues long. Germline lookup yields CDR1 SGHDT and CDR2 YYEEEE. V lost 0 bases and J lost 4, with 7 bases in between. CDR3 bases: TGTGCCAGCAGCTTGGGGACAATCTATGGCTACACCTTC. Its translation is CASSLGTIYGYTF.

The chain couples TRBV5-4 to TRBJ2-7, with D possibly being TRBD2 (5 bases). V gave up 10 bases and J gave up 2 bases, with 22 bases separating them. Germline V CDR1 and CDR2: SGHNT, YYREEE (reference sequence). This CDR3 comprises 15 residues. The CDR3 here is CAVGGGRYLAYEQYF. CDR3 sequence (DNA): TGTGCCGTAGGAGGCGGACGATACCTCGCCTACGAGCAGTACTTC.

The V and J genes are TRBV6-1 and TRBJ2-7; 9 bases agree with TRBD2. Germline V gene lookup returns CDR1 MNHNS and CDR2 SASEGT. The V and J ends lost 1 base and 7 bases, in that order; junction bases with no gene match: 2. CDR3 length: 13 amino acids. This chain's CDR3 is CASSEGRGGEQYF. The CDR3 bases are TGTGCCAGCAGTGAAGGGCGGGGGGGTGAGCAGTACTTC.

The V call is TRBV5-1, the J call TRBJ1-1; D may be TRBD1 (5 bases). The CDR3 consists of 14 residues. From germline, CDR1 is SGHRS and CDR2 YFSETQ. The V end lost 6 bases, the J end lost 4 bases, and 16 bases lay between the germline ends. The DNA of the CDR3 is TGCGCCAGCACCATGACCCCGGGGGGCACTGAAGCTTTCTTT. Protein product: CASTMTPGGTEAFF.

In DNA form, the CDR3 reads TGTGCCAGCAGCTTGTCAAATCAAGAGACCCAGTACTTC. Its translation: CASSLSNQETQYF. V is TRBV7-7 and J is TRBJ2-5; D remains unclear. This CDR3 has 13 amino acids. Germline loops: CDR1 SSHAT, CDR2 FNYEAQ (reference sequence). The ends were cut back, 3 bases at V and 2 bases at J, with 7 bases in the middle.

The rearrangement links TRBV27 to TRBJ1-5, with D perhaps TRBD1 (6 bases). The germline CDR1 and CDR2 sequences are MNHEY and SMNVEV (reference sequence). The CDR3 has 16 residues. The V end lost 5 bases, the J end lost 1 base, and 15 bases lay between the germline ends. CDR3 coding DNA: TGTGCCAGCAGTCTAAAAGGGACAAGGAGCAATCAGCCCCAGCATTTT. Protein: CASSLKGTRSNQPQHF.